This is a list of T cell receptor beta chains from one sample in a study of CD8+ T cells in alopecia areata. Profiling relied on immunoSEQ multiplex PCR, and the TCRdb table lists in-frame clones only, not all of them. Altogether just over 150,000 clones are present, approximately 53% being singletons, with the ten largest covering 19%. Sequences were derived from CD8+ T cells sorted from blood, sampled at week 0. These receptors came from a human donor with alopecia areata. CDR3s include the opening cysteine and the closing phenylalanine or tryptophan. D genes are given only for firm matches. Expanded clones get a size class; other rows say once, few or many, or leave the size out.

TRBV10-3	.	.	TRBJ2-1	CAIGLTSQSYNEQFF	TGTGCCATCGGGCTCACTAGTCAGTCCTACAATGAGCAGTTCTTC
TRBV2	.	.	TRBJ1-1	CASSEGSPEAFF	TGTGCCAGCAGTGAGGGGTCGCCTGAAGCTTTCTTT
TRBV7-9	.	.	TRBJ1-2	CASSPGGFPGYTF	TGTGCCAGCAGCCCGGGGGGGTTCCCTGGCTACACCTTC
TRBV2	TRBD1	.	TRBJ2-3	CASSFGQGYDTQYF	TGTGCCAGCAGTTTTGGACAGGGATACGATACGCAGTATTTT
TRBV30	TRBD1	once	TRBJ2-3	CAWTAQTGSTDTQYF	TGTGCCTGGACAGCCCAGACAGGGAGCACAGATACGCAGTATTTT
TRBV27	TRBD2	.	TRBJ2-1	CASSPLTSGGYNEQFF	TGTGCCAGCAGTCCCCTGACTAGCGGGGGATACAATGAGCAGTTCTTC
TRBV30	.	.	TRBJ2-2	CAWRGTGELFF	TGTGCCTGGAGGGGCACCGGGGAGCTGTTTTTT
TRBV4-3	TRBD1	.	TRBJ1-1	CASSQSRSDRDKAFF	TGCGCCAGCAGCCAATCCCGGTCGGACAGGGATAAAGCTTTCTTT
TRBV5-1	.	once	TRBJ1-6	CASSPGGANSYNSPLHF	TGCGCCAGCAGCCCCGGAGGGGCTAACTCCTATAATTCACCCCTCCACTTT
TRBV7-2	.	.	TRBJ2-5	CASSLGLGAQETQYF	TGTGCCAGCAGCTTAGGATTGGGGGCTCAAGAGACCCAGTACTTC
TRBV11-2	.	few	TRBJ2-5	CASSRVRGGQETQYF	TGTGCCAGCAGCAGAGTGAGGGGGGGTCAAGAGACCCAGTACTTC
TRBV4-1	TRBD1	few	TRBJ2-7	CASSHGTGGDEQYF	TGCGCCAGCAGCCATGGGACAGGGGGGGACGAGCAGTACTTC
TRBV25-1	.	few	TRBJ2-1	CASSEVVVVGHGQFF	TGTGCCAGCAGTGAAGTTGTGGTAGTTGGGCATGGGCAGTTCTTC
TRBV25-1	TRBD2	.	TRBJ2-3	CASSEFGGLTWDTQYF	TGTGCCAGCAGTGAATTTGGGGGACTAACCTGGGATACGCAGTATTTT
TRBV5-1	.	.	TRBJ2-7	CASSADTSYEQYF	TGCGCCAGCAGCGCGGACACGTCCTACGAGCAGTACTTC
TRBV4-3	.	.	TRBJ2-7	CASSQDRGYEQYF	TGCGCCAGCAGCCAAGATCGGGGGTACGAGCAGTACTTC
TRBV5-1	TRBD1	few	TRBJ1-1	CASSFGQGRKAFF	TGCGCCAGCAGCTTCGGACAGGGACGGAAAGCTTTCTTT
TRBV29-1	TRBD1	.	TRBJ2-7	CSVEGGGQPTGQYF	TGCAGCGTTGAAGGTGGGGGACAGCCAACGGGGCAGTACTTC
TRBV29-1	TRBD1	.	TRBJ2-1	CSVRGQGPDEQFF	TGCAGCGTTAGGGGACAGGGCCCAGATGAGCAGTTCTTC
TRBV4-3	.	.	TRBJ1-5	CASSQDPAQPQHF	TGCGCCAGCAGCCAAGACCCTGCCCAGCCCCAGCATTTT
TRBV29-1	.	.	TRBJ1-1	CSVERYGTEAFF	TGCAGCGTTGAACGGTACGGGACTGAAGCTTTCTTT
TRBV5-6	.	.	TRBJ1-2	CASRPGGAADGYTF	TGTGCCAGCAGGCCCGGCGGGGCCGCTGATGGCTACACCTTC
TRBV5-6	TRBD1	.	TRBJ2-6	CASSFLTGKAGANVLTF	TGTGCCAGCAGCTTCCTGACAGGGAAAGCTGGGGCCAACGTCCTGACTTTC
TRBV30	.	.	TRBJ1-1	CAWALGGPTEAFF	TGTGCCTGGGCCCTCGGCGGACCCACTGAAGCTTTCTTT
TRBV27	TRBD1	few	TRBJ2-7	CASSLGTGAYEQYF	TGTGCCAGCAGTTTAGGGACAGGGGCCTACGAGCAGTACTTC
TRBV11-2	.	medium-sized	TRBJ2-1	CASLPGHTYNEQFF	TGTGCCAGCTTGCCGGGGCATACCTACAATGAGCAGTTCTTC
TRBV29-1	.	few	TRBJ2-1	CSADLNEQFF	TGCAGCGCCGACCTGAATGAGCAGTTCTTC
TRBV2	.	few	TRBJ1-5	CASHQGPASRQPQHF	TGTGCCAGCCACCAAGGCCCTGCCTCGCGTCAGCCCCAGCATTTT
TRBV5-6	.	.	TRBJ1-2	CASRLGARGYTF	TGTGCCAGCAGATTGGGGGCGCGTGGCTACACCTTC
TRBV6-5	TRBD1	.	TRBJ2-5	CASSYSTGDGETQYF	TGTGCCAGCAGTTACTCGACAGGGGATGGAGAGACCCAGTACTTC
TRBV27	.	.	TRBJ1-2	CASSPRAVGHGYTF	TGTGCCAGCAGCCCTAGGGCCGTCGGCCATGGCTACACCTTC
TRBV30	TRBD1	.	TRBJ1-1	CAWREGQEAFF	TGTGCCTGGCGTGAGGGACAGGAAGCTTTCTTT
TRBV30	.	.	TRBJ2-7	CAWSVRDNYEQYF	TGTGCCTGGAGTGTTCGGGACAACTACGAGCAGTACTTC
TRBV13	TRBD2	.	TRBJ2-1	CASSLESSGGSTYNEQFF	TGTGCCAGCAGCTTAGAGTCTAGCGGGGGATCTACCTACAATGAGCAGTTCTTC
TRBV30	.	.	TRBJ1-1	CAWGGAVDTEAFF	TGTGCCTGGGGTGGGGCAGTAGACACTGAAGCTTTCTTT
TRBV18	TRBD1	.	TRBJ2-5	CASSPTTGQETQYF	TGTGCCAGCTCACCGACGACAGGGCAAGAGACCCAGTACTTC
TRBV25-1	.	.	TRBJ1-1	CASSVGDVAFF	TGTGCCAGCAGTGTCGGGGATGTTGCTTTCTTT
TRBV15	.	.	TRBJ2-5	CATSRDRGLQETQYF	TGTGCCACCAGCAGAGATCGTGGACTCCAAGAGACCCAGTACTTC
TRBV2	TRBD2	few	TRBJ2-1	CASSEGTSGDFGQFF	TGTGCCAGCAGTGAAGGGACTAGCGGGGATTTTGGGCAGTTCTTC
TRBV10-2	TRBD2	.	TRBJ2-1	CASSTSGGLYNEQFF	TGCGCCAGCAGTACTAGCGGGGGCCTCTACAATGAGCAGTTCTTC
TRBV30	.	once	TRBJ2-7	CAWSVAAGSYEQYF	TGTGCCTGGAGTGTGGCCGCGGGCTCCTACGAGCAGTACTTC
TRBV5-1	.	.	TRBJ2-3	CASSLEGVGGPTDTQYF	TGCGCCAGCAGCTTGGAAGGCGTGGGGGGGCCGACAGATACGCAGTATTTT
TRBV30	.	few	TRBJ1-2	CAWDSDYGYTF	TGTGCCTGGGACTCCGACTATGGCTACACCTTC
TRBV15	.	.	TRBJ1-3	CATSRDRQVSLGNTIYF	TGTGCCACCAGCAGAGATAGGCAGGTCTCCCTGGGAAACACCATATATTTT
TRBV30	.	.	TRBJ1-1	CAWTDGNTEAFF	TGTGCCTGGACGGATGGGAACACTGAAGCTTTCTTT
TRBV7-8	TRBD1	.	TRBJ2-1	CASSPRQGVDLSGQFF	TGTGCCAGCAGCCCGCGACAGGGGGTGGATCTGTCAGGGCAGTTCTTC